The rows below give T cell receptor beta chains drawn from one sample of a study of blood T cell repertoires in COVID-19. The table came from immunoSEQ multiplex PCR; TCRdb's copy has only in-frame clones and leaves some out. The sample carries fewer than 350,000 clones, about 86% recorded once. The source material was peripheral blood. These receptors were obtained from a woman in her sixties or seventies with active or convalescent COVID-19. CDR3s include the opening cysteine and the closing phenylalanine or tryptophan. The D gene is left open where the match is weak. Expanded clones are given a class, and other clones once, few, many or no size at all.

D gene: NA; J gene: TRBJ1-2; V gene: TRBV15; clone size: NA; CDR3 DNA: TGTGCCACCAGCAGAGATCAGACAGTCTATGGCTACACCTTC; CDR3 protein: CATSRDQTVYGYTF
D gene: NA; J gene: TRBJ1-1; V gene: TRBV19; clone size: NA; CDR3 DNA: TGTGCCAGTAGTGGCAGGGGAGCTGAAGCTTTCTTT; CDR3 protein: CASSGRGAEAFF
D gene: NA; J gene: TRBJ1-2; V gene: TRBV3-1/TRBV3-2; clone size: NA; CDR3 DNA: TGTGCCAGCAGCCAAGGACAACCGTATGGCTACACCTTC; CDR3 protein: CASSQGQPYGYTF
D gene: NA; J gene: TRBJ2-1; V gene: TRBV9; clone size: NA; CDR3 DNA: TGTGCCAGCAGCCTATATTCTGCCTCCTACAATGAGCAGTTCTTC; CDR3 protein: CASSLYSASYNEQFF
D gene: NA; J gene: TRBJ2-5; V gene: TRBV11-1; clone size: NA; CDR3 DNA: TGTGCCAGCAGCCCCCGCGACAGAACCCAAGAGACCCAGTACTTC; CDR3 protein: CASSPRDRTQETQYF
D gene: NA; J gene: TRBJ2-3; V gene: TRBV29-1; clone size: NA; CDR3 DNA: TGCAGCGTTGAAGTTGAGGGGGAAGGCACAGATACGCAGTATTTT; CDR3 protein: CSVEVEGEGTDTQYF
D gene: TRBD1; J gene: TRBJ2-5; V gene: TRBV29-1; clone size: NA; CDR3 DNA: TGCAGCGTGACCCCCGGGACAGCCCAAGAGACCCAGTACTTC; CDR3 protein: CSVTPGTAQETQYF
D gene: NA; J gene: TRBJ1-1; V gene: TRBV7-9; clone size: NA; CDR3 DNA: TGTGCCAGCAGCTTGGGGGGGCGTCGGACGGTACCCAACACTGAAGCTTTCTTT; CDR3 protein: CASSLGGRRTVPNTEAFF
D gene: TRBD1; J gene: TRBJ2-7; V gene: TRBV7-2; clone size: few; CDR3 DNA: TGTGCCAGCAGCTCACCCCCGGGGACAGGGGGCTACGAGCAGTACTTC; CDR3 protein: CASSSPPGTGGYEQYF
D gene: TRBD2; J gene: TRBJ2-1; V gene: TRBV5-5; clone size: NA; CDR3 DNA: TGTGCCAGCAGCTTCTCGGGGACTAGCGGGACGAACTTCGGCCAGTTCTTC; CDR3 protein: CASSFSGTSGTNFGQFF
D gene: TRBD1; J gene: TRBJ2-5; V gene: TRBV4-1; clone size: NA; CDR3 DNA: TGCGCCAGCAGCCAAGGGGGACAGGGGATAGAGACCCAGTACTTC; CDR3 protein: CASSQGGQGIETQYF
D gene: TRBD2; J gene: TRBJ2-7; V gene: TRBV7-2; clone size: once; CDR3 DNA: TGTGCCAGCAGCCGGACTAGCGGGGGGGCCGGTTTAATTTATGAGCAGTACTTC; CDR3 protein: CASSRTSGGAGLIYEQYF
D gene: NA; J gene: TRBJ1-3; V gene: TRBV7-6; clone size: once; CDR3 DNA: TGTGCCAGCAGCTTTAGAGGAGACAGGAACTCTGGAAACACCATATATTTT; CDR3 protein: CASSFRGDRNSGNTIYF
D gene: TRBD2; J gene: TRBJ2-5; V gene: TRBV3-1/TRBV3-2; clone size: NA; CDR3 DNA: TGTGCCAGCAGCCAAGATTCCAGCGGGGGGGCTCGAGAGACCCAGTACTTC; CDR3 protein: CASSQDSSGGARETQYF
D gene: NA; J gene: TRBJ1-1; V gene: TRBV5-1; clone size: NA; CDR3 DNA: TGCGCCAGCAGCTCGCAGGGTTCCAGCACTGAAGCTTTCTTT; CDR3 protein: CASSSQGSSTEAFF
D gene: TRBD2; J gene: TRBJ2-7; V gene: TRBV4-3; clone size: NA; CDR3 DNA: TGCGCCAGCAGCCACATACCCGCGGGGGGGACCTACGAGCAGTACTTC; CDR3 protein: CASSHIPAGGTYEQYF
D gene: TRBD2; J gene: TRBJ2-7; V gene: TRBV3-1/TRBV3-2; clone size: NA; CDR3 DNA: TGTGCCAGCAGCCAAAGTGTGACTAGCGGGCGCTACGAGCAGTACTTC; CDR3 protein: CASSQSVTSGRYEQYF
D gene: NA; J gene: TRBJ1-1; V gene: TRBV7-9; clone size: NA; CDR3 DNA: TGTGCCAGCAGCTTTGAGGGCCTGAACACTGAAGCTTTCTTT; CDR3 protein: CASSFEGLNTEAFF